This paragraph reports one T cell receptor beta chain. Study processing details: Reference gene primer amplification gave estimated nucleated cell counts. The method was immunoSEQ multiplex PCR; TCRdb's version includes in-frame clones alone and lacks a portion of them. The DNA was the basis for D and trimming; V, J and clone size are from that table. This table has some 80,000 clones, more than 75% appearing once. This entry comes from a study of blood T cell repertoires in COVID-19. Turning to the study itself: Acute-phase and convalescent COVID-19 samples originated in the United States, Italy and Spain.

The ends were cut back, 0 bases at V and 3 bases at J, with 9 bases in the middle. Germline V gives CDR1 SGHNT, CDR2 YYREEE (reference sequence). CDR3 length equals 14 residues. The source material was peripheral blood. The sequence derives from a woman older than 75 with active or convalescent COVID-19. The gene calls are TRBV5-4 and TRBJ2-5; D remains ambiguous. The DNA of the CDR3 is TGTGCCAGCAGCTTGGTGTCGGGTAAAGAGACCCAGTACTTC. Amino acids: CASSLVSGKETQYF.